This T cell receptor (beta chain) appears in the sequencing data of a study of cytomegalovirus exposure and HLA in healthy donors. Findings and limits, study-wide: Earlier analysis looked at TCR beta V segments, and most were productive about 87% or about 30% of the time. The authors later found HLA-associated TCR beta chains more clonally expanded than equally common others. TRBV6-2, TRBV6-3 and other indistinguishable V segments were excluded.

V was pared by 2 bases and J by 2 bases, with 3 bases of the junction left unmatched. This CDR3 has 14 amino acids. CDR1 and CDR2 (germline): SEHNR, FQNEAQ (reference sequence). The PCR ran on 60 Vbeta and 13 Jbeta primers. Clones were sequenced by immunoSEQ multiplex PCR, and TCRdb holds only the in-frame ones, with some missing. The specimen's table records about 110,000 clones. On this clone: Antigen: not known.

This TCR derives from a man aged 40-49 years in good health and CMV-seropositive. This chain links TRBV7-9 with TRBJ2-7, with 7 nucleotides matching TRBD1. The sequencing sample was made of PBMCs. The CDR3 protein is CASSLRDRTYEQYF. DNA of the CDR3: TGTGCCAGCAGCTTAAGGGACAGAACCTACGAGCAGTACTTC.